Listed below are T cell receptor beta chains from one sample, sequenced in a study of blood T cell repertoires in COVID-19. The data were produced by immunoSEQ multiplex PCR, yet TCRdb's version contains in-frame clones alone and is incomplete. The sample holds a few hundred thousand clones, around 92% seen once. The sequenced sample was peripheral blood. The receptors were gathered from a woman in her 30s with COVID-19, enrolled during active disease. CDR3s leave out the opening cysteine and the closing phenylalanine or tryptophan.

v_call,cdr3_aa
TRBV28,ASRQGNTEAF
TRBV6-4,APQLEAGGPRRTGELF
TRBV2,ASRRTGDWINEQF
TRBV21-1,ASSIRGRTDTQY
TRBV11-3,ASSPLMGGRTEAF
TRBV7-8,ASSGSGTTNEKLF
TRBV5-4,ASSSKRQGDYEQY
TRBV5-6,ASSLVLADFGQETQY
TRBV6-5,ASKTGGGQPQH
TRBV4-2,ASSQEGRIKDEQY
TRBV4-1,ASSQDRGTDTQY
TRBV5-1,ASSLAGSGTKNIQY
TRBV4-1,ASSQESSGLSSYEQY
TRBV9,ASSGTGGADYGYT
TRBV5-5,ASSLFEGLGSPLH
TRBV20-1,SASFLAVRADTQY
TRBV7-2,ASSTGTGYGYT
TRBV6-2/TRBV6-3,ASSYSPGTGNTGELF
TRBV4-2,ASSHDSREKTQY
TRBV5-1,ASSWTSGGSNTGELF
TRBV9,ASSVGPARLQETQY
TRBV2,ASSETSGSSYEQY